This TCR beta chain was retrieved from a study of beta chain features in type 1 diabetes. Of the isolated RNA, all was reverse transcribed, and so the sequenced material was expressed TCRB transcripts. Profiling relied on immunoSEQ multiplex PCR, and the TCRdb table lists in-frame clones only, not all of them. The data contain 250,000 to 350,000 clones, about 13% of them seen just once; the ten biggest clones take up 0.017%. Points from the study as a whole: Among all four CD4+ subsets, Type 1 diabetes patients had TCRB CDR3s that were moderately but significantly shorter. Although PCR might favor shorter templates, it would do so equally in patients and controls. Individuals with type 1 diabetes displayed fewer insertions and more deletions at VDJ junctions.

This clone appeared a few times. Its antigen is undetermined. The TCR was taken from a man aged 25 to 40 with type 1 diabetes. The sequencing input was naive CD4+ T cells from blood.

The CDR3 loop is CASSPGQLSGANVLTF. The CDR3 DNA is TGTGCCAGCTCGCCGGGACAGCTGTCTGGGGCCAACGTCCTGACTTTC. The chain recombines TRBV18 with TRBJ2-6; 7 bases align to TRBD1. The V and J ends lost 6 bases and 1 base, in that order; junction bases with no gene match: 6. The germline gives CDR1 KGHSH, CDR2 LQKENI. The CDR3 totals 16 residues.